This T cell receptor beta chain was sequenced during a study of blood T cell repertoires in COVID-19. Study-wide context: Acute-phase and convalescent COVID-19 samples originated in the United States, Italy and Spain. Sources were T cells, B-cell-depleted T cells, or PBMCs; the material itself was cDNA or gDNA.

Per the original methods: The authors estimated nucleated cell counts from reference gene primer amplification. TCRdb's table, derived via immunoSEQ multiplex PCR, lists solely in-frame clones and lacks some. That table furnishes V, J and clone size, whereas the DNA furnished D and trimming. The table records tens of thousands of clones, more than 80% of them present only once. Looked up from germline, CDR1 is PRHDT and CDR2 is FYEKMQ (reference sequence). The junction had 4 bases not matched to a gene; V was cut back by 5 bases and J by 2 bases. The CDR3 contains 15 residues. Patients of the Seattle cohort, enrolled during active infection, were followed longitudinally.

The sequencing sample was made of peripheral blood. This chain connects TRBV13 to TRBJ2-7; 12 positions agree with TRBD1. This clonotype originated in a man aged 45-65 years with COVID-19, enrolled during active disease. CDR3 coding DNA: TGTGCCAGCAGCCCAGGGACAGGGGGCGCCTACGAGCAGTACTTC. Its protein product is CASSPGTGGAYEQYF.